The entry below describes one T cell receptor (beta chain). Its antigen is as yet unknown. V was pared by 0 bases and J by 1 base, with 8 bases between. CDR3 size: 15 residues. Germline lookup yields CDR1 SGHTA and CDR2 FQGNSA. The method was immunoSEQ multiplex PCR; TCRdb's version includes in-frame clones alone and lacks a portion of them. The sample gives 100,000 to 120,000 clones, around 81% of which show up once; around 4.6% is in the top ten. The sample is drawn from a study of T cell responses to AZD1222 COVID-19 vaccine. General study points: Among vaccine-associated CD4 TCRs, coverage spanned spike, with dominance at 160-218 and 743-854.

The source material was peripheral blood, sampled on day 0 of AZD1222 vaccination. This chain connects TRBV7-2 to TRBJ2-3; D gene ambiguous. This TCR was sampled from an adult in good health. The CDR3 bases are TGTGCCAGCAGCTTAGCGAATTTAGGCACAGATACGCAGTATTTT. Amino acids: CASSLANLGTDTQYF.